The rows below give T cell receptor beta chains drawn from one sample of a study of T and B cells in COVID-19 patients. TCRdb called the multiplex PCR reads again in MiXCR, with one record for every CDR3 protein. The sample records about 9,300 distinct CDR3 sequences, approximately 37% being singletons. Material for sequencing was blood. The receptors here all came from a human donor with active COVID-19. The CDR3 runs from the conserved cysteine through the conserved F or W. Each record gives: V gene, D gene, clone size, J gene, CDR3 DNA, CDR3 protein. D genes are given only for firm matches. Clone size is shown for a subset of rows, as once, few, many or a class of expanded clone.

V: TRBV7-6; D: TRBD1; size: NA; J: TRBJ2-7; DNA: TGTGCCAGCAGCGCCTGGAACAGGGGGAACACTGGCGAGCAGTACTTC; CDR3: CASSAWNRGNTGEQYF
V: TRBV27; D: NA; size: NA; J: TRBJ1-4; DNA: TGTGCCAGCAGTCCCCTCCATCAGCGGAATGAAAAACTGTTTTTT; CDR3: CASSPLHQRNEKLFF
V: TRBV20-1; D: TRBD1; size: NA; J: TRBJ1-2; DNA: TGCAGTGCTTCAGACAGGGTAGGCTATGGCTACACCTTC; CDR3: CSASDRVGYGYTF
V: TRBV5-6; D: NA; size: NA; J: TRBJ1-1; DNA: TGTGCCAGCCTCCTTGACGGGAACACTGAAGCTTTCTTT; CDR3: CASLLDGNTEAFF
V: TRBV30; D: NA; size: few; J: TRBJ1-4; DNA: TGTGCCTGGTCCCTCGGCGGCCAAAATGAAAAACTGTTTTTT; CDR3: CAWSLGGQNEKLFF
V: TRBV12-3/TRBV12-4; D: TRBD1; size: NA; J: TRBJ1-6; DNA: TGTGCCAGCAGCCCACCTGGGACAGGGAATAATTCACCCCTCCACTTT; CDR3: CASSPPGTGNNSPLHF
V: TRBV11-1; D: NA; size: medium-sized; J: TRBJ2-1; DNA: TGTGCCAGCAGCTTCCGCGCGAGCTCCTACAATGAGCAGTTCTTC; CDR3: CASSFRASSYNEQFF
V: TRBV6-5; D: TRBD2; size: NA; J: TRBJ2-1; DNA: TGTGCCAGCAGTCCTAGCGGGTCCTCCTACAATGAGCAGTTATTC; CDR3: CASSPSGSSYNEQLF
V: TRBV6-2/TRBV6-3; D: NA; size: NA; J: TRBJ2-3; DNA: TGTGCCAGCGGCGCTGACGGGGGAGAAGATACGCAGTATTTT; CDR3: CASGADGGEDTQYF
V: TRBV4-2; D: TRBD2; size: NA; J: TRBJ2-2; DNA: TGTGCCAGCAGCCAAGATACTGGACTAGCGGGCCCCGGGGAGCTGTTTTTT; CDR3: CASSQDTGLAGPGELFF
V: TRBV6-5; D: TRBD1; size: NA; J: TRBJ1-6; DNA: TGTGCCAGCAGTTCTCGACAGGGGGCGCGGGTCGGTTCACCCCTCCACTTT; CDR3: CASSSRQGARVGSPLHF
V: TRBV5-4; D: TRBD2; size: NA; J: TRBJ2-1; DNA: TGTGCCAGCTCGGGCCAGCGGGGGGGCGATGAGCAGTTCTTC; CDR3: CASSGQRGGDEQFF
V: TRBV12-3/TRBV12-4; D: NA; size: few; J: TRBJ1-1; DNA: TGTGCCAGCAGCCGACGGGGGTTGTGGGACACTGAAGCTTTCTTT; CDR3: CASSRRGLWDTEAFF
V: TRBV13; D: NA; size: NA; J: TRBJ2-5; DNA: TGTGCCAGCAGCTCCACTACCGGGACCCAGTACTTC; CDR3: CASSSTTGTQYF
V: TRBV6-6; D: NA; size: NA; J: TRBJ2-1; DNA: TGTGCCAGCAGTTATATGGTCGCTGAGCAGTTCTTC; CDR3: CASSYMVAEQFF
V: TRBV27; D: NA; size: NA; J: TRBJ1-6; DNA: TGTGCCAGCAGCCGGAGCGGGGCGCGGGTGGATTCACCCCTCCACTTT; CDR3: CASSRSGARVDSPLHF
V: TRBV14; D: NA; size: few; J: TRBJ2-7; DNA: TGTGCCAGCGGACAGTCCTACGAGCAGTACTTC; CDR3: CASGQSYEQYF
V: TRBV19; D: NA; size: few; J: TRBJ1-3; DNA: TGTGCCAGTAGTATTCCCGGAAACACCATATATTTT; CDR3: CASSIPGNTIYF
V: TRBV18; D: NA; size: NA; J: TRBJ2-6; DNA: TGTGCCAGCTCACCCGGGACATCTGGGGCCAACGTCCTGACTTTC; CDR3: CASSPGTSGANVLTF
V: TRBV6-5; D: NA; size: few; J: TRBJ1-5; DNA: TGTGCCAGCAGTTATCGGGATAGCAATCAGCCCCAGCATTTT; CDR3: CASSYRDSNQPQHF
V: TRBV5-6; D: NA; size: NA; J: TRBJ1-2; DNA: TGTGCCAGCAGCTTCGGGACGGCCGCCTATGGCTACACCTTC; CDR3: CASSFGTAAYGYTF
V: TRBV18; D: TRBD1; size: NA; J: TRBJ2-3; DNA: TGTGCCAGCTCACAGGGACAGGGTAGCACAGATACGCAGTATTTT; CDR3: CASSQGQGSTDTQYF
V: TRBV5-4; D: NA; size: few; J: TRBJ2-1; DNA: TGTGCCAGCAGCTTGAGGTACGAAAACAATGAGCAGTTCTTC; CDR3: CASSLRYENNEQFF
V: TRBV6-2/TRBV6-3; D: TRBD1; size: NA; J: TRBJ1-2; DNA: TGTGCCAGCAGCGACAGGGGTGAAGGCTATGGCTACACCTTC; CDR3: CASSDRGEGYGYTF
V: TRBV19; D: NA; size: NA; J: TRBJ2-2; DNA: TGTGCCAGTAGTAGGTCTGTTCCGGCCGGATCGAACACCGGGGAGCTGTTTTTT; CDR3: CASSRSVPAGSNTGELFF
V: TRBV24-1; D: NA; size: NA; J: TRBJ2-5; DNA: TGTGCCACCAGTGATTTGCACGCCCGAGAGACCCAGTACTTC; CDR3: CATSDLHARETQYF
V: TRBV30; D: NA; size: NA; J: TRBJ2-1; DNA: TGTGCCTGGAGTGTAGCCAATGAGCAGTTCTTC; CDR3: CAWSVANEQFF
V: TRBV6-5; D: NA; size: few; J: TRBJ2-1; DNA: TGTGCCAGCAGTTATACGGGAGCTACCTCCTACAATGAGCAGTTCTTC; CDR3: CASSYTGATSYNEQFF
V: TRBV19; D: TRBD2; size: NA; J: TRBJ2-1; DNA: TGTGCCACCCAGGGACTAGGCTACAATGAGCAGTTCTTC; CDR3: CATQGLGYNEQFF
V: TRBV19; D: NA; size: once; J: TRBJ2-2; DNA: TGTTCCAGTAGTACGGAGGGCACCGGGGAGCTGTTTTTT; CDR3: CSSSTEGTGELFF
V: TRBV5-6; D: TRBD2; size: few; J: TRBJ2-1; DNA: TGTGCCAGCAGCCCACCGGGACTAGGGTCCTACAATGAGCAGTTCTTC; CDR3: CASSPPGLGSYNEQFF
V: TRBV6-1; D: NA; size: few; J: TRBJ1-2; DNA: TGTGCCAGCAGTGAAGAACTGGGGACTAACTATGGCTACACCTTC; CDR3: CASSEELGTNYGYTF
V: TRBV6-2/TRBV6-3; D: TRBD1; size: few; J: TRBJ1-5; DNA: TGTGCCAGCAGAGGTGACAGGGTAGGTCGTAGCAATCAGCCCCAGCATTTT; CDR3: CASRGDRVGRSNQPQHF
V: TRBV29-1; D: NA; size: NA; J: TRBJ1-1; DNA: TGCAGCGTTCTTGGTGGGCAGAGGGTTCCTGAAGCTTTCTTT; CDR3: CSVLGGQRVPEAFF
V: TRBV30; D: TRBD1; size: NA; J: TRBJ1-4; DNA: TGTGCCTCGACGGGACAGGGGGTAGAAAAACTGTTTTTT; CDR3: CASTGQGVEKLFF
V: TRBV12-3/TRBV12-4; D: NA; size: few; J: TRBJ1-2; DNA: TGTGCCAGCAGTTCCAGTTGGGGCGGCTACACCTTC; CDR3: CASSSSWGGYTF
V: TRBV6-1; D: NA; size: NA; J: TRBJ1-2; DNA: TGTGCCAGCAGTGGAGGGGGAGGCTACACCTTC; CDR3: CASSGGGGYTF
V: TRBV19; D: TRBD1; size: few; J: TRBJ1-2; DNA: TGTGCCAGTAGTATAGAGTGGACAGGTAGCGGCTACACCTTC; CDR3: CASSIEWTGSGYTF
V: TRBV13; D: NA; size: few; J: TRBJ1-4; DNA: TGTGCCAGCAGCTTAGGCACAGGGTTGGGGGCAACTAATGAAAAACTGTTTTTT; CDR3: CASSLGTGLGATNEKLFF
V: TRBV19; D: NA; size: medium-sized; J: TRBJ1-3; DNA: TGTGCCAGTAGTATAAAAGGAGGGGGGCAGCCTTACTTATATTTT; CDR3: CASSIKGGGQPYLYF
V: TRBV10-3; D: NA; size: few; J: TRBJ1-3; DNA: TGTGCCATCAGTGAGGGCGGAGACTCTGGAAACACCATATATTTT; CDR3: CAISEGGDSGNTIYF
V: TRBV30; D: NA; size: NA; J: TRBJ2-1; DNA: TGTGCCTGGAGCCTACGGACTTCTTTGGGGAATGAGCAGTTCTTC; CDR3: CAWSLRTSLGNEQFF
V: TRBV6-2/TRBV6-3; D: TRBD1; size: NA; J: TRBJ1-5; DNA: TGTGCCAGCAGTTTCGGGGACAGGGTAGAGGATCAGCCCCAGCATTTT; CDR3: CASSFGDRVEDQPQHF
V: TRBV6-5; D: NA; size: NA; J: TRBJ2-3; DNA: TGTGCCAGCAGTTACTTCCCCACTTCGCGCACAGATACGCAGTATTTT; CDR3: CASSYFPTSRTDTQYF
V: TRBV5-4; D: NA; size: NA; J: TRBJ2-2; DNA: TGTGCCAGCAGCTTAGGGCAGAGTGGAGGGGAGCTGTTTTTT; CDR3: CASSLGQSGGELFF
V: TRBV12-3/TRBV12-4; D: NA; size: few; J: TRBJ2-5; DNA: TGTGCCAGCACCCCCTCGGGTTGGAGGGAGGAGACCCAGTACTTC; CDR3: CASTPSGWREETQYF
V: TRBV27; D: NA; size: few; J: TRBJ2-1; DNA: TGTGCCAGCAGTGGCTCATCCTACAATGAGCAGTTCTTC; CDR3: CASSGSSYNEQFF
V: TRBV18; D: NA; size: NA; J: TRBJ2-1; DNA: TGTGCCAGCTCACTCCCTGGGGATTACAATGAGCAGTTCTTC; CDR3: CASSLPGDYNEQFF
V: TRBV5-1; D: NA; size: NA; J: TRBJ2-5; DNA: TGCGCCAGCAGCTTGGGTCCCACCCAAGAGACCCAGTACTTC; CDR3: CASSLGPTQETQYF
V: TRBV6-1; D: NA; size: few; J: TRBJ1-2; DNA: TGTGCCAGCAGCCCCGACAGGTTCTATGGCTACACCTTC; CDR3: CASSPDRFYGYTF